The 32 T cell receptor beta chains given below trace back to one sample, sequenced in a study of shared clonotypes between healthy human individuals (dated by TCRdb to 2018 to 2020). The library was built by means of the immunoSEQ multiplex PCR assay. The table was pulled from immuneACCESS by TCRdb, which kept in-frame rearrangements only. Such tables lose some clones; where checked, under half of the loss comes from unresolved V genes, and the rest has no known cause. This sample holds roughly 2,000,000 clones; just under 95% were observed only once. The top ten constitute 1.2% of the sample. CD8 naive samples consisted of CD45RO-negative cells that were positively selected for CCR7, yielding a CD45RA+CCR7+ population without TemRA cells. Specimen: naive CD8+ T cells sorted from blood. What the cell subset or site label conveys for this sample: CD45RA+CCR7+. The receptors originated from a man between 18 and 29 years old in good health.

The gene calls are TRBV10-2 and TRBJ1-6, with D maybe TRBD1 (6 bases). CDR3 length equals 15 residues. Trimming removed 0 bases at V and 10 bases at J, with 13 bases between. Germline V lookup: CDR1 WSHSY, CDR2 SAAADI. CDR3 sequence (DNA): TGCGCCAGCAGTGAGTCCCCAGGGGAAAGCTCACCCCTCCACTTT. Its translation: CASSESPGESSPLHF.

The CDR3 DNA is TGCAGCGTTATAGGGACCGATAACACCGGGGAGCTGTTTTTT. Translated, it gives CSVIGTDNTGELFF. This chain joins TRBV29-1 and TRBJ2-2; either TRBD1 or TRBD2 may supply D (5 bases each). From germline, CDR1 is SQVTM and CDR2 ANQGSEA. V dropped 5 bases and J dropped 2 bases, with 12 bases sitting between them. The length of the CDR3 is 14 residues.

This clone was found once. The chain is built from TRBV5-6 and TRBJ2-7, with TRBD1 identical over 7 bases. The CDR3 is 16 amino acids. J lost 6 bases, V lost 0 bases, and 12 bases had no gene match. Looked up from germline, CDR1 is SGHDT and CDR2 is YYEEEE. CDR3 sequence (DNA): TGTGCCAGCAGCTTGGTATCCTCCGGGACAGTTGGCGAGCAGTACTTC. It translates to CASSLVSSGTVGEQYF.

This rearrangement joins TRBV6-1 to TRBJ2-7; 8 nucleotides match TRBD1. J was trimmed by 4 bases and V by 2 bases; bases with no gene match: 7. Germline assignment: CDR1 MNHNS and CDR2 SASEGT. The CDR3 spans 15 residues. CDR3 in amino acids: CASSEWPGGEYEQYF. In nucleotides, the CDR3 is TGTGCCAGCAGTGAATGGCCAGGGGGCGAATACGAGCAGTACTTC.

This chain joins TRBV7-3 and TRBJ1-5, with D perhaps TRBD1 (5 bases). The V and J ends lost 5 bases and 1 base respectively, with 9 bases between them. The CDR3 runs 14 residues. Germline lookup yields CDR1 SGHTA and CDR2 FQGTGA. CDR3 in amino acids: CASSRRDSNQPQHF. CDR3 DNA: TGTGCCAGCAGCCGCCGGGACAGCAATCAGCCCCAGCATTTT.

The CDR3 here is CASSQDLEEGYGYTF. The CDR3 DNA follows: TGTGCCAGCAGCCAAGACTTGGAGGAGGGGTATGGCTACACCTTC. This chain links TRBV4-2 with TRBJ1-2; possibly TRBD1 for D (5 bases). The V and J ends lost 0 bases and 5 bases respectively, with 13 bases between them. CDR3 size: 15 residues. Germline assignment: CDR1 LGHNA and CDR2 YNFKEQ.

The V call is TRBV6-5, the J call TRBJ1-1; 9 bases are shared with TRBD1. Germline V gene data show CDR1 as MNHEY and CDR2 as SVGAGI. There are 15 residues in the CDR3. V trimming: 7 bases; J trimming: 0 bases; junction bases outside the gene matches: 6. Here the CDR3 reads CASTTGGFLNTEAFF. The CDR3 DNA follows: TGTGCCAGCACCACAGGGGGCTTTCTGAACACTGAAGCTTTCTTT.

The chain has TRBV7-9 and TRBJ2-7; D is unclear. The V end was cut by 5 bases, the J end by 2 bases, with 10 bases between. This CDR3 has 13 amino acids. Per the germline V gene, CDR1 is SEHNR and CDR2 is FQNEAQ (reference sequence). The CDR3 bases are TGTGCCAGCAGCCAATCTGAGGCCTACGAGCAGTACTTC. Residues: CASSQSEAYEQYF. The full variable domain, rest sourced from reference TRBV7-9 and TRBJ2-7, is DTGVSQNPRHKITKRGQNVTFRCDPISEHNRLYWYRQTLGQGPEFLTYFQNEAQLEKSRLLSDRFSAERPKGSFSTLEIQRTEQGDSAMYLCASSQSEAYEQYFGPGTRLTVT.

The chain uses TRBV13 and TRBJ1-3; 10 nucleotides match TRBD1. The CDR3 totals 14 residues. Trimming removed 4 bases from V and 10 bases from J; junction bases left unmatched: 7. Germline CDR1 is PRHDT and CDR2 is FYEKMQ (reference sequence). CDR3 sequence: CASSSPGQGTTIYF. In nucleotides, the CDR3 is TGTGCCAGCAGCTCACCGGGACAGGGGACGACCATATATTTT.

The chain couples TRBV7-9 to TRBJ2-7; 8 nucleotides match TRBD2. Germline values: CDR1 SEHNR, CDR2 FQNEAQ (reference sequence). With V trimmed by 4 bases and J by 5 bases, 10 bases remained unmatched. This CDR3 comprises 15 residues. Here the CDR3 DNA reads TGTGCCAGCAGCTCGACGGGAGGGCCGATAGACGAGCAGTACTTC. Translation gives CASSSTGGPIDEQYF.

The gene calls are TRBV7-9 and TRBJ2-7; D is possibly TRBD2 (6 bases). Germline values: CDR1 SEHNR, CDR2 FQNEAQ (reference sequence). V lost 1 base and J 6 bases, leaving 13 bases between the germline ends. The CDR3 is made up of 14 amino acids. The CDR3 DNA is TGTGCCAGCAGCTTAGTACCTAGCGCGGGCGAGCAGTACTTC. Translation gives CASSLVPSAGEQYF.

The chain links TRBV5-5 to TRBJ1-2, with D possibly matching TRBD1 (5 bases). This CDR3 comprises 17 residues. Germline V gives CDR1 SGHKS, CDR2 YYEKEE (reference sequence). The ends were cut back, 3 bases at V and 8 bases at J, with 26 bases in the middle. The CDR3 sequence: CASSYRDGLMGLIGYTF. DNA of the CDR3: TGTGCCAGCAGCTATAGGGACGGCCTTATGGGGCTTATCGGCTACACCTTC. Looking up the rest from reference TRBV5-5 and TRBJ1-2 gives the full variable domain: DAGVTQSPTHLIKTRGQQVTLRCSPISGHKSVSWYQQVLGQGPQFIFQYYEKEERGRGNFPDRFSARQFPNYSSELNVNALLLGDSALYLCASSYRDGLMGLIGYTFGSGTRLTVV.

The chain employs TRBV15 and TRBJ1-2; no firm D call. The germline V and J ends were trimmed by 1 base and 5 bases, with 5 bases remaining between them. Germline V lookup: CDR1 LNHNV, CDR2 YYDKDF (reference sequence). CDR3 length: 12 residues. The chain's CDR3 is CATSRANYGYTF. CDR3 nucleotides: TGTGCCACCAGCAGAGCAAATTATGGCTACACCTTC.

The rearrangement links TRBV2 to TRBJ2-1; 8 nucleotides agree with TRBD2. This CDR3 is built from 15 residues. CDR1 is SNHLY and CDR2 is FYNNEI in the germline V gene. V lost 6 bases to trimming and J lost 2 bases; unmatched junction nucleotides: 6. In nucleotides, the CDR3 is TGTGCCAGCAGCGATAGCGGGAACGCCTACAATGAGCAGTTCTTC. Translated, it gives CASSDSGNAYNEQFF. Full variable domain (remainder filled in from reference TRBV2 and TRBJ2-1): EPEVTQTPSHQVTQMGQEVILRCVPISNHLYFYWYRQILGQKVEFLVSFYNNEISEKSEIFDDQFSVERPDGSNFTLKIRSTKLEDSAMYFCASSDSGNAYNEQFFGPGTRLTVL.

This chain joins TRBV30 and TRBJ2-5; TRBD2 might be the D (5 bases). The germline V and J ends were trimmed by 3 bases and 5 bases, with 10 bases remaining between them. The germline V gene encodes CDR1 GTSNPN and CDR2 SVGIG (reference sequence). The CDR3 contains 12 residues. CDR3 in amino acids: CAWSPTGETQYF. The CDR3 nucleotides are TGTGCCTGGAGCCCTACGGGGGAGACCCAGTACTTC.

The gene calls are TRBV4-1 and TRBJ2-7; 10 nucleotides line up with TRBD2. CDR3 length: 18 residues. CDR1 MGHRA and CDR2 YSYEKL come from the germline V gene. Trimming took 0 bases from V and 0 from J; bases not matched to a gene: 8. The CDR3 protein is CASSQERTSGLSSYEQYF. Here the CDR3 DNA reads TGCGCCAGCAGCCAAGAGCGGACTAGCGGCCTAAGCTCCTACGAGCAGTACTTC.

The chain joins TRBV11-1 to TRBJ2-2; D may be TRBD1 (5 bases). The germline V gene has CDR1 SGHAT and CDR2 FQDESV (reference sequence). The ends were cut back, 1 base at V and 6 bases at J, with 21 bases in the middle. The CDR3 runs 18 residues. The DNA for the CDR3 is TGTGCCAGCAGCTTAGTAGGGGCTTTGACAGCTAGAGCCGGGGAGCTGTTTTTT. This gives the protein CASSLVGALTARAGELFF.

The chain recombines TRBV7-2 with TRBJ1-1, with a tentative D call TRBD1 (5 bases). Germline loops: CDR1 SGHTA, CDR2 FQGNSA. Between the trimmed V and J ends, which lost 0 bases and 7 bases, there was a span of 15 bases. The CDR3 runs to 15 residues. The CDR3 region is CASSLALQGWGEAFF. The CDR3 DNA follows: TGTGCCAGCAGCTTAGCGCTCCAGGGTTGGGGTGAAGCTTTCTTT.

The CDR3 loop is CASSEEASGNEQFF. CDR3 coding DNA: TGTGCCAGCAGTGAAGAGGCTAGCGGCAATGAGCAGTTCTTC. The J gene is TRBJ2-1, the V gene TRBV6-1, with 7 nucleotides matching TRBD2. Looked up from germline, CDR1 is MNHNS and CDR2 is SASEGT. The CDR3 is 14 residues long. The V and J ends lost 1 base and 6 bases, in that order; junction bases with no gene match: 3.

For this clone: The identical CDR3 is also encoded by other nucleotide sequences in the sample. This rearrangement joins TRBV11-2 to TRBJ2-7, with D uncertain. V was cut by 1 base and J by 4 bases, with 5 bases left in between. CDR1 SGHAT and CDR2 FQNNGV come from the germline V gene. This CDR3 has 12 residues. CDR3 in DNA: TGTGCCAGCAGCTTAGCCCCGTACGAGCAGTACTTC. Protein: CASSLAPYEQYF.

The J gene is TRBJ2-7, the V gene TRBV9, with D possibly being TRBD2 (5 bases). Trimming left V 0 bases short and J 4 bases short, with 14 bases between. The CDR3 has 15 residues. Germline CDR1 is SGDLS and CDR2 is YYNGEE. CDR3 residues: CASSVDPGNLYEQYF. In DNA, the CDR3 is TGTGCCAGCAGCGTAGATCCGGGGAATCTTTACGAGCAGTACTTC.

This chain links TRBV6-4 with TRBJ2-7; D gene uncertain. This CDR3 contains 14 residues. Germline assignment: CDR1 MRHNA and CDR2 SNTAGT. V lost 3 bases and J 6 bases, leaving 15 bases between the germline ends. As DNA, the CDR3 is TGTGCCAGCAGTGATGAGGCTGGCGCGCCCGAGCAGTACTTC. Translated, it gives CASSDEAGAPEQYF.

The rearrangement links TRBV12-5 to TRBJ1-5, with a possible D match to TRBD1 (5 bases). Germline values: CDR1 LGHNT, CDR2 FRNRAP. There are 14 residues in the CDR3. Trimming stripped 6 bases from V and 5 bases from J, with 14 bases between. The CDR3 region is CASGGRERDQPQHF. CDR3 in DNA: TGTGCTAGTGGCGGCAGGGAAAGGGATCAGCCCCAGCATTTT.

This clone was seen just once. This chain joins TRBV28 and TRBJ1-1, with TRBD1 as a possible D gene (5 bases). This CDR3 is built from 15 residues. Trimming removed 6 bases at V and 0 bases at J, with 14 bases between. Germline assignment: CDR1 MDHEN and CDR2 SYDVKM. The CDR3 loop reads CASSTRGPMNTEAFF. The CDR3 coding sequence is TGTGCCAGCAGCACTCGGGGACCAATGAACACTGAAGCTTTCTTT.

CDR3 DNA sequence: TGTGCCAGCAGCCAGTTGGAGACTGAAGCTTTCTTT. Residues: CASSQLETEAFF. The chain combines TRBV7-8 with TRBJ1-1, with D uncertain. The CDR3 consists of 12 residues. In germline, CDR1 is SGHVS, CDR2 FQNEAQ. V was trimmed by 5 bases and J by 5 bases, leaving 9 bases between them.

The chain joins TRBV13 to TRBJ2-5; weak D call: TRBD1 (6 bases). This CDR3 contains 16 residues. CDR1 and CDR2 (germline): PRHDT, FYEKMQ (reference sequence). Trimming removed 5 bases from V and 5 bases from J, with 21 bases in between. In DNA, the CDR3 is TGTGCCAGCAGCCAAGGGGACATGGGTCCGCCGGAGACCCAGTACTTC. Protein product: CASSQGDMGPPETQYF.

The rearrangement uses TRBV6-4 and TRBJ2-5, with 10 bases lining up with TRBD2. The junction had 8 bases not matched to a gene; V was cut back by 5 bases and J by 5 bases. CDR3 length: 15 amino acids. Germline V lookup: CDR1 MRHNA, CDR2 SNTAGT. Written as DNA, the CDR3 is TGTGCCAGCAGTTTCGAGCGGGGGGGCAGTGAGACCCAGTACTTC. This encodes CASSFERGGSETQYF.

V usage is TRBV6-1 and J usage is TRBJ1-5; a weak D match, TRBD1 (6 bases). V was pared by 8 bases and J by 3 bases, with 17 bases between. CDR3 size: 15 residues. Per germline, CDR1 MNHNS and CDR2 SASEGT. The CDR3: CASGSLTGLNQPQHF. CDR3 DNA sequence: TGTGCCAGCGGATCCCTTACAGGGCTCAATCAGCCCCAGCATTTT.

This sequence joins TRBV5-6 and TRBJ2-6; tentatively, D is TRBD1 or TRBD2 (5 bases each). The V gene lost 5 bases and the J gene lost 0 bases, with 18 bases spanning the gap. CDR3 length: 18 residues. Germline V CDR1 and CDR2: SGHDT, YYEEEE. DNA for the CDR3: TGTGCCAGCAGTTTCTCCGGGACGGCCCTCTCTGGGGCCAACGTCCTGACTTTC. Translation: CASSFSGTALSGANVLTF.

Comment on this clone: In the same sample, other DNA sequences code for this CDR3. The gene calls are TRBV4-1 and TRBJ2-7; no clear D. The germline gives CDR1 MGHRA, CDR2 YSYEKL. Between the trimmed V and J ends, which lost 0 bases and 2 bases, there was a span of 5 bases. The CDR3 runs to 13 residues. This chain's CDR3 is CASSQDQTYEQYF. Written as DNA, the CDR3 is TGCGCCAGCAGCCAAGATCAAACCTACGAGCAGTACTTC.

The V and J genes are TRBV27 and TRBJ1-2; D is ambiguous. From germline, CDR1 is MNHEY and CDR2 SMNVEV (reference sequence). V dropped 6 bases and J dropped 4 bases, with 21 bases sitting between them. The CDR3 extends over 16 amino acids. CDR3 nucleotides: TGTGCCAGCAGCGCGGGTAGTGGAGGGTTGAGCTATGGCTACACCTTC. Amino acids: CASSAGSGGLSYGYTF.

The gene calls are TRBV7-9 and TRBJ1-1; unclear D gene. V was shortened by 1 base and J by 0 bases, with 15 bases between the two germline ends. The CDR3 covers 17 residues. Germline V lookup: CDR1 SEHNR, CDR2 FQNEAQ (reference sequence). The CDR3 sequence: CASSLEGSSPMNTEAFF. In nucleotides, the CDR3 is TGTGCCAGCAGCTTAGAGGGTTCCTCCCCAATGAACACTGAAGCTTTCTTT.